The source of this T cell receptor (beta chain) is a study of PD-1 blockade in mismatch repair-deficient tumors (dated by TCRdb to the late 2010s). Background for the entire study: The trial enrolled some 82 consecutive patients with roughly 11 mismatch repair-deficient cancer types between September 2013 and 2016, all previously treated and progressing. Deep sequencing of TCR CDR3 regions was used to track tumor-associated T cell clones in peripheral blood of patients responding to PD-1 blockade. Broader findings and caveats from the paper: Clones residing in the tumor, which were often undetectable in blood before treatment, expanded quickly after pembrolizumab and then contracted, generally before radiologic responses.

From the cysteine through the phenylalanine, the CDR3 covers 14 amino acids. The only DNA kept is the CDR3, 42 bases in frame from the first base. Deletion took 0 bases off V and 4 bases off J, with a span of 10 bases between the germline ends. CDR1 and CDR2 are read off the germline V gene (reference sequence) as SGHNT and YYREEE. For this clone: Its binding antigen is unknown. The input lacks base qualities; no much larger clone sits a single base away.

Mismatch repair deficiency in every enrolled patient was established by polymerase chain reaction or immunohistochemistry. TCR sequencing was performed for a few patients who responded to pembrolizumab therapy. The phase II trial prospectively evaluated PD-1 blockade with pembrolizumab in advanced mismatch repair-deficient cancers, independent of tissue of origin. Serial peripheral blood T cell samples were collected before and at multiple times after starting PD-1 blockade. Blood sampling time points were reported as weeks after the first dose of pembrolizumab. The library was made by the immunoSEQ multiplex PCR assay. TCRdb's version of the immuneACCESS table is confined to in-frame rearrangements and falls short of the full clone set. An unresolved V gene accounts for under half of the shortfall where checked; the remainder is of unknown origin. In all, the sample holds around 100,000 clones, and 70% to 85% of those were seen once. Together, the top ten hold approximately 6.7% of the sample.

In this chain, TRBV5-4 is recombined with TRBJ2-5, and the D gene may be TRBD2, 6 bases matching. This clonotype originated in an adult with mismatch repair-deficient cancer. The sample here was peripheral blood, taken less than 37 weeks after starting pembrolizumab. The CDR3 reads CASSLVGSGETQYF. The DNA reads TGTGCCAGCAGCTTGGTCGGGAGTGGAGAGACCCAGTACTTC.